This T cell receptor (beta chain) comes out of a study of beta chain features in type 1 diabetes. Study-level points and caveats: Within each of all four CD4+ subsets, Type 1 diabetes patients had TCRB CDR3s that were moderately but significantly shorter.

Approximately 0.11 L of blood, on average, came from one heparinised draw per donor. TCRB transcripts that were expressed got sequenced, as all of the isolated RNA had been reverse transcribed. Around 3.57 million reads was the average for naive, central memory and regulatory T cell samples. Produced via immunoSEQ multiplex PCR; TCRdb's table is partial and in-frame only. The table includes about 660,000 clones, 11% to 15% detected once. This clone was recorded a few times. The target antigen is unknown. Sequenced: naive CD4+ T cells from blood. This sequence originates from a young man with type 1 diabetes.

The DNA of the CDR3 is TGTGCCAGCAGCCCGAAGGAGCAGCCCCAGCATTTT. Amino acid sequence: CASSPKEQPQHF. The rearrangement uses TRBV7-9 and TRBJ1-5; no firm D call. CDR1 and CDR2 (germline): SEHNR, FQNEAQ (reference sequence). V lost 5 bases and J lost 7, with 9 bases in between. The CDR3 has 12 residues.